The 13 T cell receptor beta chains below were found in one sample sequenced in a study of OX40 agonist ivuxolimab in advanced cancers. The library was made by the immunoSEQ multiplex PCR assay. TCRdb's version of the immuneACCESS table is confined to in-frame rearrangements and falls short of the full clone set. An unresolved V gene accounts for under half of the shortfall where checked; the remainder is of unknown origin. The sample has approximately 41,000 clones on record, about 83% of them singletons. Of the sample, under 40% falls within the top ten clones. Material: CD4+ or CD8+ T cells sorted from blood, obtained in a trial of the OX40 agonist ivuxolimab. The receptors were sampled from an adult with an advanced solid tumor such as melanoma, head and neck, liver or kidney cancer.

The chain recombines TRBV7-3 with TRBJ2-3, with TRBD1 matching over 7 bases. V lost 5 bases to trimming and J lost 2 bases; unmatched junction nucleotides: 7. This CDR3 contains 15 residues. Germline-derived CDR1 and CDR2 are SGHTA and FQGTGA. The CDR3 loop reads CASSARTGPTDTQYF. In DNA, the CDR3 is TGTGCCAGCAGCGCGAGGACAGGTCCCACAGATACGCAGTATTTT.

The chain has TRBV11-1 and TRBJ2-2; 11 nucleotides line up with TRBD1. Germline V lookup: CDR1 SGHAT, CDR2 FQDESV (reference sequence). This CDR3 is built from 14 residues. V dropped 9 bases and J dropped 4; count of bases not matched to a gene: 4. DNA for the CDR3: TGTGCCAGTGGACAGGGGGCGACCACCGGGGAGCTGTTTTTT. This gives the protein CASGQGATTGELFF.

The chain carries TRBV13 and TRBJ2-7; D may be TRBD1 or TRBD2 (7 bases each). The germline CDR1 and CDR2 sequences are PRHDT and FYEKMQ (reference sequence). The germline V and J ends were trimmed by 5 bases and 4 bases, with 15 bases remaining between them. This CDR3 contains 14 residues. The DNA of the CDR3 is TGTGCCAGCAGCACCAGACAGGGAGGGTACGAGCAGTACTTC. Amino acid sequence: CASSTRQGGYEQYF.

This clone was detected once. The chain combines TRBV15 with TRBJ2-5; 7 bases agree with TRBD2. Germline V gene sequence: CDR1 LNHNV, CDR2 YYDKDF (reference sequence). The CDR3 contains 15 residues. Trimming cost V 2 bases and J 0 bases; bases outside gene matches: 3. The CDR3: CATSRIRGDQETQYF. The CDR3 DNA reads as TGTGCCACCAGCAGAATCCGGGGGGACCAAGAGACCCAGTACTTC. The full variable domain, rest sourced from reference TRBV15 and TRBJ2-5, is DAMVIQNPRYQVTQFGKPVTLSCSQTLNHNVMYWYQQKSSQAPKLLFHYYDKDFNNEADTPDNFQSRRPNTSFCFLDIRSPGLGDTAMYLCATSRIRGDQETQYFGPGTRLLVL.

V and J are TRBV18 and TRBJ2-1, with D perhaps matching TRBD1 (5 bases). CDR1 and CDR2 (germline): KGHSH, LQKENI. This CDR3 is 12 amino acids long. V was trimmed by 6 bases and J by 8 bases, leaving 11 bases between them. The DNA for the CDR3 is TGTGCCAGCTCTTCCGACAGCCATGAGCAGTTCTTC. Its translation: CASSSDSHEQFF. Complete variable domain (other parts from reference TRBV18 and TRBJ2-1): NAGVMQNPRHLVRRRGQEARLRCSPMKGHSHVYWYRQLPEEGLKFMVYLQKENIIDESGMPKERFSAEFPKEGPSILRIQQVVRGDSAAYFCASSSDSHEQFFGPGTRLTVL.

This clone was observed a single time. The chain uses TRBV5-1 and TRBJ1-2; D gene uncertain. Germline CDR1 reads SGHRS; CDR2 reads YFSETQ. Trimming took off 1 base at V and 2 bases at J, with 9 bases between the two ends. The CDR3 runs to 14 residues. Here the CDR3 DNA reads TGCGCCAGCAGCTTGATTGCAGGAAACTATGGCTACACCTTC. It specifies CASSLIAGNYGYTF.

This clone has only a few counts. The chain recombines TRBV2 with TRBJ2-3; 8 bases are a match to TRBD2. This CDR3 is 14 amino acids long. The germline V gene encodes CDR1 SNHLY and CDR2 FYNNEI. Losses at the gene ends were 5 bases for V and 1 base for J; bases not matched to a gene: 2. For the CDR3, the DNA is TGTGCCAGCAGTTGGCGGGGGGGCACAGATACGCAGTATTTT. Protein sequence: CASSWRGGTDTQYF.

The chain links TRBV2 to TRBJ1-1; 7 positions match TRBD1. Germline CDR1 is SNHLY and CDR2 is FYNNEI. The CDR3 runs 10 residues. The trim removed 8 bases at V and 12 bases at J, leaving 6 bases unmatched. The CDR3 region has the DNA TGTGCCAGCGTACAGGGGCAGCCTTTCTTT. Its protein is CASVQGQPFF. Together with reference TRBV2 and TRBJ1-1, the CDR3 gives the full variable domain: EPEVTQTPSHQVTQMGQEVILRCVPISNHLYFYWYRQILGQKVEFLVSFYNNEISEKSEIFDDQFSVERPDGSNFTLKIRSTKLEDSAMYFCASVQGQPFFGQGTRLTVV.

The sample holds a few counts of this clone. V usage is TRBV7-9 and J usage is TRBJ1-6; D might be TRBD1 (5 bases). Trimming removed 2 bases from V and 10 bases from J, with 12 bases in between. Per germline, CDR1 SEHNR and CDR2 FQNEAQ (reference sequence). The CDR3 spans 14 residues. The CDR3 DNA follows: TGTGCCAGCAGCTTAATATCGGGGCCGTCACCCCTCCACTTT. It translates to CASSLISGPSPLHF.

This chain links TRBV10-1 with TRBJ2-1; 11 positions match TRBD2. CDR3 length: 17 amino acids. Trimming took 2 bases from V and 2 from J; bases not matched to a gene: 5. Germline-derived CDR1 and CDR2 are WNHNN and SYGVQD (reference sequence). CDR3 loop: CASSEELAGVAYNEQFF. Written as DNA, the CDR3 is TGCGCCAGCAGTGAGGAACTAGCGGGAGTCGCCTACAATGAGCAGTTCTTC.

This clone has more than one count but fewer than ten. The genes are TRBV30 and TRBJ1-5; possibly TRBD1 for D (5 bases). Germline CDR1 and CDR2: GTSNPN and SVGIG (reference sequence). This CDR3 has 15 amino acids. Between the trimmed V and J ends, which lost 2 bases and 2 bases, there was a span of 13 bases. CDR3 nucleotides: TGTGCCTGGAGTTGGGGGAGCGGTGGCAATCAGCCCCAGCATTTT. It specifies CAWSWGSGGNQPQHF. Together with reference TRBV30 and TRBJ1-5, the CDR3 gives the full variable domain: SQTIHQWPATLVQPVGSPLSLECTVEGTSNPNLYWYRQAAGRGLQLLFYSVGIGQISSEVPQNLSASRPQDRQFILSSKKLLLSDSGFYLCAWSWGSGGNQPQHFGDGTRLSIL.

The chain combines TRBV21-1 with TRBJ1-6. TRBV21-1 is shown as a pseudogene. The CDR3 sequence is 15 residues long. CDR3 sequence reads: CASREGCGTRSPLHF. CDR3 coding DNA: TGTGCCAGCAGGGAGGGCTGCGGGACGCGGTCACCCCTCCACTTT.

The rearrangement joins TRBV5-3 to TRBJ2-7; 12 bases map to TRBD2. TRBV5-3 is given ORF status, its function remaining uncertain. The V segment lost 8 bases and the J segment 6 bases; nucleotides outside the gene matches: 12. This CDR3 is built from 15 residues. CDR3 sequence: CASSQLAGGLGEQYF. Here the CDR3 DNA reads TGTGCCAGCAGCCAACTAGCGGGGGGATTAGGCGAGCAGTACTTC.